The present TCR beta chain was sequenced within a study of identical twins. The table lists this clonotype with many counts. What it binds is unknown. General study findings and limits: Out-of-frame beta chain sequences displayed weaker excess sharing between twins.

V lost 8 bases and J 3 bases, leaving 8 bases between the germline ends. Germline-derived CDR1 and CDR2 are SGHAT and FQNNGV. There are 12 residues in the CDR3. TCRdb processed the 5' RACE reads anew with MiXCR; each CDR3 protein has one entry. The repertoire holds about 220,000 distinct CDR3 sequences, with approximately 5.9% as singletons. This same sample was also taken into another study, of T cells expressing NK-cell markers. From that second work: Source material for TCR beta repertoires consisted of sorted CD3+CD56+NKG2C+, CD3+CD56+NKG2C- and CD3+CD56-NKG2C+ T cells. What restricted sorting to alpha-beta TCR T cells in several experiments was an anti-gamma-delta TCR antibody.

The chain carries TRBV11-2 and TRBJ2-4, with no clear D. Sequencing was carried out using CD8+ T cells sorted from blood. The receptor comes from a young woman in good health. CDR3 sequence reads: CASGWGKNIQYF. The CDR3 DNA sequence: TGTGCCAGCGGGTGGGGCAAAAACATTCAGTACTTC.